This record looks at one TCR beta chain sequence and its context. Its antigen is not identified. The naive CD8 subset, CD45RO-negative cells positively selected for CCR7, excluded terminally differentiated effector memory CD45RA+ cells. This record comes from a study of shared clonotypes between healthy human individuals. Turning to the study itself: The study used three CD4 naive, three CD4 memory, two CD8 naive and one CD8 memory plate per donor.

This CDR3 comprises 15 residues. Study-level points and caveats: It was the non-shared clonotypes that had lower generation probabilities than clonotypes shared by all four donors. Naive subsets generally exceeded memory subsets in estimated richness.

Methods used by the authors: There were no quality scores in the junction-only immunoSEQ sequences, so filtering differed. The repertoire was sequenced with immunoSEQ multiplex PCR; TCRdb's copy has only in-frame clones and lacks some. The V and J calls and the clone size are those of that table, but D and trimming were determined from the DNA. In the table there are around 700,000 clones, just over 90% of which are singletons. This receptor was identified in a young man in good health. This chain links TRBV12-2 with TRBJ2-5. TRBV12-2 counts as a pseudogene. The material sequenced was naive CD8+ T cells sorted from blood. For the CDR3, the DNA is TGTGGCAGGTTGAGGGGCACCATCAGAAGGGGGGTCCAGTACTTC. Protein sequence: CGRLRGTIRRGVQYF.